This T cell receptor beta chain emerged from a study of T-cell reconstitution after alpha-beta-depleted transplantation in children. Preparation of the TCRbeta library was carried out with unique molecular identifiers. TCRdb reprocessed the PCR reads via MiXCR and lists one record per CDR3 protein. The sample has 65,000 to 75,000 distinct CDR3 sequences; around 4.7% are singletons. This CDR3 is built from 13 residues. The V gene lost 5 bases and the J gene lost 1 base, with 9 bases spanning the gap. Germline CDR1 SQVTM, CDR2 ANQGSEA. Study-level findings and limits: As was reported, about two months after transplant, alpha-beta T cells came from several hundred expanded graft clones. Day-60 TCRbeta diversity that was high in some patients was derived from surviving recipient T cells and thymic progenitors.

This clonotype showed up many times. No antigen is known for it. The sequence derives from a boy younger than two who had a stem cell transplant for acute myeloid leukemia, so the T cells may come from the graft donor. V gene TRBV29-1 combines with J gene TRBJ1-5; D is undetermined. Sequencing was performed on PBMCs, mostly from graft donor cells, taken 180 days after TCRalphabeta/CD19-depleted stem cell transplant. CDR3 nucleotide sequence: TGCAGCGTTACACTAGGCAGCAATCAGCCCCAGCATTTT. The encoded protein is CSVTLGSNQPQHF.